The rows below give T cell receptor beta chains drawn from one sample of a study of T-cell reconstitution after alpha-beta-depleted transplantation in children. TCRdb re-called the PCR reads with MiXCR, one entry per CDR3 protein. In the table there are hundreds of thousands of distinct CDR3 sequences, about 10% of which are singletons. Sample: PBMCs from the stem cell graft donor, taken from the stem cell graft. These receptors originate from a human donor who donated a stem cell graft to a child with acute myeloid leukemia. Both conserved end residues are part of each CDR3. D genes are given only for firm matches. The size entry is marked missing in some rows and otherwise reads once, few, many or a size class.

many . TRBJ2-2 TRBV5-1 TGCGCCAGCAGCCCGGTCCCGGGCGCGAACACCGGGGAGCTGTTTTTT CASSPVPGANTGELFF
few . TRBJ2-3 TRBV5-1 TGCGCCAGCAGCTTGGGGAACTCGGCGCCAGATACGCAGTATTTT CASSLGNSAPDTQYF
. . TRBJ2-5 TRBV19 TGTGCCAGTAGTATTTGGGGAGGACTACAAGAGACCCAGTACTTC CASSIWGGLQETQYF
many . TRBJ1-1 TRBV12-3/TRBV12-4 TGTGCCAGCAGTACAGGGTGGAACACTGAAGCTTTCTTT CASSTGWNTEAFF
few TRBD1 TRBJ1-3 TRBV20-1 TGCAGTGCTAGGGGGGACAGTGCCGAAAATGGAAACACCATATATTTT CSARGDSAENGNTIYF
. . TRBJ2-7 TRBV7-8 TGTGCCAGCAGCCCTTACCGGGACGGCTTTTTAGGGGAGCAGTACTTC CASSPYRDGFLGEQYF
few . TRBJ2-3 TRBV28 TGTGCCAGCAGTTTCGTGGGAGACAACACAGATACGCAGTATTTT CASSFVGDNTDTQYF
. TRBD2 TRBJ2-5 TRBV20-1 TGCAGTGCCACCCGCGGGAGTCAGTACTTC CSATRGSQYF
many . TRBJ2-1 TRBV19 TGTGCCAGTGGGGGTTTGCGTAATGAGCAGTTCTTC CASGGLRNEQFF
few . TRBJ2-1 TRBV29-1 TGCAGCGACAAGGGACTTATCAATGAGCAGTTCTTC CSDKGLINEQFF
. . TRBJ2-2 TRBV7-2 TGTGCCAGCAGCTTACTTCAGCGAGGGGCGAACACCGGGGAGCTGTTTTTT CASSLLQRGANTGELFF
. . TRBJ1-3 TRBV28 TGTGCCAGCAGTTCACAGGGACGGAGAAACACCATATATTTT CASSSQGRRNTIYF
. . TRBJ2-5 TRBV25-1 TGTGCCAGCAGCGTCCCATGGACCCAGTACTTC CASSVPWTQYF
few . TRBJ1-5 TRBV6-2/TRBV6-3 TGTGCCAGCAGTGGCCAGGGTCATCAGCCCCAGCATTTT CASSGQGHQPQHF
few . TRBJ2-5 TRBV13 TGTGCCAGCAGTGAGGGGGGTCAGACCCAGTACTTC CASSEGGQTQYF
few . TRBJ2-1 TRBV5-1 TGCGCCAGCAGCTTGGTGGCGGCAAACAATGAGCAGTTCTTC CASSLVAANNEQFF
. . TRBJ2-2 TRBV5-6 TGTGCCAGCAAGGGGCGGGATACGGGGATCTCCGGGGAGCTGTTTTTT CASKGRDTGISGELFF
few TRBD2 TRBJ2-5 TRBV29-1 TGCAGCAAATCTAGCGGAGAGACCCAGTACTTC CSKSSGETQYF
many . TRBJ2-4 TRBV4-2 TGTGCCAGCAGCCAAGACATAGCGGTAGCCAAAAACATTCAGTACTTC CASSQDIAVAKNIQYF
. . TRBJ2-1 TRBV19 TGTGCCAGTAGCCCAAACAGGGACAATGAGCAGTTCTTC CASSPNRDNEQFF
. TRBD2 TRBJ2-5 TRBV20-1 TGCAGTGCTGGTCTAACCGGGACTAGCGGACTATTACAAGAGACCCAGTACTTC CSAGLTGTSGLLQETQYF
. . TRBJ2-3 TRBV7-8 TGTGCCAGCAGCTTAGGTTACAGGGACGAACCGGCCACAGATACGCAGTATTTT CASSLGYRDEPATDTQYF
many TRBD1 TRBJ1-2 TRBV28 TGTGCCAGCAGTTCCGCGGACAGGCACTATGGCTACACCTTC CASSSADRHYGYTF
few . TRBJ2-1 TRBV30 TGTGCCTGGAGGGAAACAGCATACGGTGAGCAGTTCTTC CAWRETAYGEQFF
. TRBD2 TRBJ2-7 TRBV9 TGTGCCAGCAGCGTAGGTGGAGCGGGAGGCTCCTACGAGCAGTACTTC CASSVGGAGGSYEQYF
many . TRBJ2-7 TRBV27 TGTGCCAGCAGTTTAGCGGGACGACCCTACGAGCAGTACTTC CASSLAGRPYEQYF
few . TRBJ2-3 TRBV14 TGTGCCAGCAGCCAAGATGAGAAGGATACGCAGTATTTT CASSQDEKDTQYF
. . TRBJ2-1 TRBV6-1 TGTGCCAGCAGAGCGTGGGAGAAGGGCAATGAGCAGTTCTTC CASRAWEKGNEQFF
few TRBD1 TRBJ2-7 TRBV28 TGTGCCAGCAGTCCTGGGACAGGGGTGGACGAGCAGTACTTC CASSPGTGVDEQYF
. . TRBJ2-7 TRBV5-1 TGCGCCAGCAGCGCCCTCCCCGGCGAGCAGTACTTC CASSALPGEQYF
. . TRBJ2-1 TRBV7-9 TGTGCCAGCAGGTTTTTAAATGAGCAGTTCTTC CASRFLNEQFF
few . TRBJ1-3 TRBV20-1 TGCAGTGCTAGAGATAATATATGGCGCGGCCCTGGAAACACCATATATTTT CSARDNIWRGPGNTIYF
. . TRBJ2-3 TRBV29-1 TGCAGCGTTGAAGAAGAGGGTTCAGATACGCAGTATTTT CSVEEEGSDTQYF
few . TRBJ1-3 TRBV4-3 TGCGCCAGCAGCCAAGGCGGAGGTACTGGAAACACCATATATTTT CASSQGGGTGNTIYF
few . TRBJ2-1 TRBV29-1 TGCAGCGCCAGAACCTCGTTGCTCTACAATGAGCAGTTCTTC CSARTSLLYNEQFF
. TRBD1 TRBJ2-2 TRBV4-3 TGCGCCAGCAGCCCGACAGGGGTTACCGGGGAGCTGTTTTTT CASSPTGVTGELFF
few . TRBJ1-1 TRBV10-2 TGCGCCAGCAGTGAGGTCAGAGGAGCTTTCTTT CASSEVRGAFF
few TRBD1 TRBJ2-6 TRBV9 TGTGCCAGCAGCGCCAGGGGGCTCTCTGGGGCCAACGTCCTGACTTTC CASSARGLSGANVLTF
few TRBD1 TRBJ2-3 TRBV4-3 TGCGCCAGCAGCCACGAAAGATCCCCGGGACAGGGAAGGGCAGATACGCAGTATTTT CASSHERSPGQGRADTQYF
few TRBD1 TRBJ2-7 TRBV6-5 TGTGCCAGCAGTTCCTCCTCCGGGACAGGGTCCTACGAGCAGTACTTC CASSSSSGTGSYEQYF
few . TRBJ2-1 TRBV6-2/TRBV6-3 TGTGCCAGCAGTTACCTGGGGCGGGATAATGAGCAGTTCTTC CASSYLGRDNEQFF
few . TRBJ1-2 TRBV12-3/TRBV12-4 TGTGCCAGCAGTTTATTGGGGACCCCGAACTATGGCTACACCTTC CASSLLGTPNYGYTF
many . TRBJ1-1 TRBV6-2/TRBV6-3 TGTGCCAGCAGACCTCTCGCCGGGGTCCGGAACACTGAAGCTTTCTTT CASRPLAGVRNTEAFF
many . TRBJ1-2 TRBV5-1 TGCGCCAGCAGATCGGGCCCCTCGGGCTATGGCTACACCTTC CASRSGPSGYGYTF
. . TRBJ2-7 TRBV30 TGTGCCTGGAGTGGTTTCGGGCCCCCCCACGAGCAGTACTTC CAWSGFGPPHEQYF
few . TRBJ1-4 TRBV3-1 TGTGCCAGCGGATTCATTGAAAAACTGTTTTTT CASGFIEKLFF
. . TRBJ2-3 TRBV7-2 TGTGCCAGCAGCTCCCAACTAGACCCCACAGATACGCAGTATTTT CASSSQLDPTDTQYF
. TRBD1 TRBJ1-2 TRBV7-9 TGTGCCAGCAGACCAGGGGGCCCCGTCTATGGCTACACCTTC CASRPGGPVYGYTF
few . TRBJ2-6 TRBV12-3/TRBV12-4 TGTGCCAGCAGTTTGCCCACAGGGCTTACTGGGGCCAACGTCCTGACTTTC CASSLPTGLTGANVLTF
many TRBD1 TRBJ2-5 TRBV5-1 TGCGCCAGCAGCACCGGGACAGTCCAAGAGACCCAGTACTTC CASSTGTVQETQYF
once . TRBJ2-3 TRBV9 TGTGCCAGCAGCCTAGATGGGGCGACGGGGCGGGATACGCAGTATTTT CASSLDGATGRDTQYF